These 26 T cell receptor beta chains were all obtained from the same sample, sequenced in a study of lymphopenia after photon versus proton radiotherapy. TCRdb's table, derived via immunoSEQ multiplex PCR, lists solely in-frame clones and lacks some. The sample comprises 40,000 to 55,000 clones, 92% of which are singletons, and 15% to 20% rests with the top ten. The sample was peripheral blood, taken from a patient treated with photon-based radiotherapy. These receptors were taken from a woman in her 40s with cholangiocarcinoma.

The CDR3 sequence: CASSDGTGSYNEQFF. CDR3 bases: TGTGCCAGCAGTGACGGGACAGGTTCCTACAATGAGCAGTTCTTC. The rearrangement uses TRBV6-4 and TRBJ2-1, with 8 bases that match TRBD1. In germline, CDR1 is MRHNA, CDR2 SNTAGT. With 2 bases clipped from V and 1 base from J, the junction kept 1 base outside the gene matches. The CDR3 runs to 15 residues.

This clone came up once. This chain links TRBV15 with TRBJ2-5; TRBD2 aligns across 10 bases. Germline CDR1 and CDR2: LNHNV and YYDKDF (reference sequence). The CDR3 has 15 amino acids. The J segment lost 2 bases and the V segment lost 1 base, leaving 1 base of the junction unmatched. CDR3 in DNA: TGTGCCACCAGCAGAGGAGCGGGGGGGCAAGAGACCCAGTACTTC. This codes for CATSRGAGGQETQYF.

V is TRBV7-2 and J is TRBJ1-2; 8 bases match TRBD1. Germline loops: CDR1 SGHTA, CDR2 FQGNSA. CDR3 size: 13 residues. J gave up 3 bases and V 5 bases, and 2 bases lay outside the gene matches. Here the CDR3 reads CASSATGDYGYTF. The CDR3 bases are TGTGCCAGCAGCGCGACAGGGGACTATGGCTACACCTTC.

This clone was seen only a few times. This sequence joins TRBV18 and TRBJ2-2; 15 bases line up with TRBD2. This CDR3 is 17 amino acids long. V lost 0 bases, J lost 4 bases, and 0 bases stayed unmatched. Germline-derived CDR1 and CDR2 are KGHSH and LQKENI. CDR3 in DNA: TGTGCCAGCTCACCACCGGGACTAGCGGGAGGCACCGGGGAGCTGTTTTTT. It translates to CASSPPGLAGGTGELFF. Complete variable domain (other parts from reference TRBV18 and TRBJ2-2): NAGVMQNPRHLVRRRGQEARLRCSPMKGHSHVYWYRQLPEEGLKFMVYLQKENIIDESGMPKERFSAEFPKEGPSILRIQQVVRGDSAAYFCASSPPGLAGGTGELFFGEGSRLTVL.

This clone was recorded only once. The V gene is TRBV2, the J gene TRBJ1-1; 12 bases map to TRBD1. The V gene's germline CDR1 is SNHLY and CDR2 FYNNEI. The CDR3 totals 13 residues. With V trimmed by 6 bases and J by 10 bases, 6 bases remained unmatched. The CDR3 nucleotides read TGTGCCAGCAGGGGGACAGGGGGCCTAGTAGCTTTCTTT. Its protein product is CASRGTGGLVAFF.

The CDR3 DNA sequence: TGTGCCAGCAGCGTAGGGTATGAGCAGTTCTTC. This sequence encodes CASSVGYEQFF. The chain carries TRBV9 and TRBJ2-1; D not resolved. CDR1 and CDR2 from the germline V gene are SGDLS and YYNGEE. Trimming took 0 bases from V and 8 from J, leaving 3 bases between them. This CDR3 region has 11 residues.

The CDR3 DNA follows: TGTGCCAGCAGCCGACAGGGGTTCGTAGACGAGCAGTACTTC. This codes for CASSRQGFVDEQYF. The chain employs TRBV7-8 and TRBJ2-7; 8 bases agree with TRBD1. This CDR3 has 14 amino acids. The germline CDR1 and CDR2 sequences are SGHVS and FQNEAQ. J was trimmed by 5 bases and V by 5 bases; bases with no gene match: 8.

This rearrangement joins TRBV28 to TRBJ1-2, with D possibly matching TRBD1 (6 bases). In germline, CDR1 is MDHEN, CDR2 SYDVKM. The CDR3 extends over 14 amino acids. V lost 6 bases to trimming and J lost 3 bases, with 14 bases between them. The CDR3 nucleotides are TGTGCCAGCAGCATAAGGGGGGGGTACTATGGCTACACCTTC. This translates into CASSIRGGYYGYTF.

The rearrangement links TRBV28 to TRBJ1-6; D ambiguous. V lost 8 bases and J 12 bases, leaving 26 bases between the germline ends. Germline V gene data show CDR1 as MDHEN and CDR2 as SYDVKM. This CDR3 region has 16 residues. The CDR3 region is CASFKPNPASEEPLHF. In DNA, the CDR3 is TGTGCCAGCTTTAAACCGAACCCCGCCTCCGAAGAACCCCTCCACTTT.

CDR3 sequence: CASSLVGSSSYEQYF. The CDR3 region has the DNA TGTGCCAGCAGCTTGGTGGGCAGCAGCTCCTACGAGCAGTACTTC. The rearrangement links TRBV5-4 to TRBJ2-7; D is unclear. CDR1 is SGHNT and CDR2 is YYREEE in the germline V gene (reference sequence). V was cut by 0 bases and J by 0 bases, with 10 bases left in between. The CDR3 length is 15 residues. Combining the CDR3 with reference TRBV5-4 and TRBJ2-7 gives the whole variable domain ETGVTQSPTHLIKTRGQQVTLRCSSQSGHNTVSWYQQALGQGPQFIFQYYREEENGRGNFPPRFSGLQFPNYSSELNVNALELDDSALYLCASSLVGSSSYEQYFGPGTRLTVT.

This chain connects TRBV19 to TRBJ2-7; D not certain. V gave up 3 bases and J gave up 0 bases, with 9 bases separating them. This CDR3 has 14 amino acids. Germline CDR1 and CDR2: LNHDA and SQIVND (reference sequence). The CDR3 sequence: CASSIGPLSYEQYF. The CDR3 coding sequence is TGTGCCAGTAGTATTGGGCCCCTCTCCTACGAGCAGTACTTC.

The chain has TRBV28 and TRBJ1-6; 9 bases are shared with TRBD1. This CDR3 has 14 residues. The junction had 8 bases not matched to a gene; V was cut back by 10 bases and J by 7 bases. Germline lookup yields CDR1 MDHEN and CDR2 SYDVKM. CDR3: CATLTGGTNSPLHF. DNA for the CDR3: TGTGCCACCTTGACAGGGGGGACCAATTCACCCCTCCACTTT.

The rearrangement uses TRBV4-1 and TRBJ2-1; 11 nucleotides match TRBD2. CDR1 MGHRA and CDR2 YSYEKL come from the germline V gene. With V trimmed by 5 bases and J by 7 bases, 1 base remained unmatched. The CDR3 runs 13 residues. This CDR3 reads CASSLAGGNEQFF. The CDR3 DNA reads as TGCGCCAGCAGCTTAGCGGGAGGGAATGAGCAGTTCTTC.

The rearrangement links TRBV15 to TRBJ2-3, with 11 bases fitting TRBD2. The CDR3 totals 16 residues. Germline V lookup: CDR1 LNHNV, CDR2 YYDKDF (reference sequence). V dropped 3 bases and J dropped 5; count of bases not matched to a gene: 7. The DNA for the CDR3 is TGTGCCACCAGCAGGGCAAGACTAGCGGGGTTAGATACGCAGTATTTT. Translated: CATSRARLAGLDTQYF.

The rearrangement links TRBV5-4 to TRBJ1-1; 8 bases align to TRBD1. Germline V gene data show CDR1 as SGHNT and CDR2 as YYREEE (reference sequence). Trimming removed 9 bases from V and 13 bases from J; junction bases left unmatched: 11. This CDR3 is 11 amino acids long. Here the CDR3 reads CAIRTGRGYFF. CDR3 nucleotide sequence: TGTGCCATCAGGACAGGGCGGGGGTATTTCTTT.

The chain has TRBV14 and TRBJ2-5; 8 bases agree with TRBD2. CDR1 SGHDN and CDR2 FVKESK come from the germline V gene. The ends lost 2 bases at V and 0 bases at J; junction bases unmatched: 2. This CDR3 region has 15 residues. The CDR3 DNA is TGTGCCAGCAGCCAACCGGGAGGGTACCAAGAGACCCAGTACTTC. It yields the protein CASSQPGGYQETQYF.

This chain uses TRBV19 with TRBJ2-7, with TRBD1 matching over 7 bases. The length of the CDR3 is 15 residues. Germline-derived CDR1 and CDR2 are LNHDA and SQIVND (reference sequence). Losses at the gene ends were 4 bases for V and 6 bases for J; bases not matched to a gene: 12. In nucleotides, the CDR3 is TGTGCCAGTAGTAGCCCTGAGGGGGCGTTCCTCGAGCAGTACTTC. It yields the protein CASSSPEGAFLEQYF.

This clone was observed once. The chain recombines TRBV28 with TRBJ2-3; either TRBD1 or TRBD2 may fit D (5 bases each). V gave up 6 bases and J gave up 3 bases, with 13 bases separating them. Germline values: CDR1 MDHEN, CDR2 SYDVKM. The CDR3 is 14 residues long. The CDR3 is CASSRAGRTDTQYF. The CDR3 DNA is TGTGCCAGCAGCCGGGCAGGGAGAACAGATACGCAGTATTTT.

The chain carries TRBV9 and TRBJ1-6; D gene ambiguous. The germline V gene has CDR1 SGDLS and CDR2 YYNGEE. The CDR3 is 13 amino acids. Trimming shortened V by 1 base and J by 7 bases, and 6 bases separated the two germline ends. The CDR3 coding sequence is TGTGCCAGCAGCGTAAACCCAAATTCACCCCTCCACTTT. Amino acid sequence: CASSVNPNSPLHF.

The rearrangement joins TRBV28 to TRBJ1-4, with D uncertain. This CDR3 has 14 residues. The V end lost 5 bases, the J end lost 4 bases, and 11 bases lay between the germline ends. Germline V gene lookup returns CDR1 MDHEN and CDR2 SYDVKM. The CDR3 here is CASSPSTSNEKLFF. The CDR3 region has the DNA TGTGCCAGCAGTCCATCGACCAGTAATGAAAAACTGTTTTTT. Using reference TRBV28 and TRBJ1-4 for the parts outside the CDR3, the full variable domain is DVKVTQSSRYLVKRTGEKVFLECVQDMDHENMFWYRQDPGLGLRLIYFSYDVKMKEKGDIPEGYSVSREKKERFSLILESASTNQTSMYLCASSPSTSNEKLFFGSGTQLSVL.

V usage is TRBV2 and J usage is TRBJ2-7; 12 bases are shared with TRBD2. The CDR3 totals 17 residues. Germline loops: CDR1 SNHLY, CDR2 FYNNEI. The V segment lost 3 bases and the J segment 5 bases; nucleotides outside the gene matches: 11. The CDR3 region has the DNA TGTGCCAGCAGTGATACGGCTAGCGGGGGGGTCAGGGACGAGCAGTACTTC. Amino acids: CASSDTASGGVRDEQYF.

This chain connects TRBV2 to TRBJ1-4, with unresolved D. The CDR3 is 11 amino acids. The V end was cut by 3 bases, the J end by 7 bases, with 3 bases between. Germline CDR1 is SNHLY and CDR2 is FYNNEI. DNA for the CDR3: TGTGCCAGCAGTGACATTGAAAAACTGTTTTTT. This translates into CASSDIEKLFF.

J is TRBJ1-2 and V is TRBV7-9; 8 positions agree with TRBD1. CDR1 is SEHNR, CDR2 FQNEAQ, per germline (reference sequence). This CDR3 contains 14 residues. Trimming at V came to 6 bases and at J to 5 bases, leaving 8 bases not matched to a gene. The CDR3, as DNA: TGTGCCAGCAGTCACGACAGGGGAGGGTATGGCTACACCTTC. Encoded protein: CASSHDRGGYGYTF. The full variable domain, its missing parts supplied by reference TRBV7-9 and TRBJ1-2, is DTGVSQNPRHKITKRGQNVTFRCDPISEHNRLYWYRQTLGQGPEFLTYFQNEAQLEKSRLLSDRFSAERPKGSFSTLEIQRTEQGDSAMYLCASSHDRGGYGYTFGSGTRLTVV.

CDR3 bases: TGCGCCAGCAGCTCTGGACAGCTGAACACTGAAGCTTTCTTT. It codes for CASSSGQLNTEAFF. The chain has TRBV5-1 and TRBJ1-1, with TRBD1 as a possible D gene (6 bases). The CDR3 has 14 amino acids. Per the germline V gene, CDR1 is SGHRS and CDR2 is YFSETQ. V dropped 3 bases and J dropped 0 bases, with 9 bases sitting between them.

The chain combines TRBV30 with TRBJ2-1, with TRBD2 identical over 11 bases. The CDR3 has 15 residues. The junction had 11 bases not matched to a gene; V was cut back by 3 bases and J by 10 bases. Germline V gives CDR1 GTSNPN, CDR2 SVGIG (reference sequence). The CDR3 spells CAWRGDTSGSGEQFF. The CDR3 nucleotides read TGTGCCTGGAGGGGAGACACTAGCGGGAGCGGGGAGCAGTTCTTC.

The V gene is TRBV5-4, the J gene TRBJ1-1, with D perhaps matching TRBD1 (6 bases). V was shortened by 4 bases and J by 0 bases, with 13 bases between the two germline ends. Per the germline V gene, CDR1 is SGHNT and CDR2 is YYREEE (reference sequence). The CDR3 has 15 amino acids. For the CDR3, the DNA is TGTGCCAGCAGCGTCGGACAGTTCCTGAACACTGAAGCTTTCTTT. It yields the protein CASSVGQFLNTEAFF.